A selection of T cell receptor beta chains follows, all from one sample in a study of OX40 agonist ivuxolimab in advanced cancers. The data were produced by immunoSEQ multiplex PCR, yet TCRdb's version contains in-frame clones alone and is incomplete. The sample contains 44,000 or so clones, over 75% of which appear only once. The material was CD4+ or CD8+ T cells sorted from blood, obtained in a trial of the OX40 agonist ivuxolimab. The receptors here all came from an adult with an advanced solid tumor such as melanoma, head and neck, liver or kidney cancer. Each CDR3 is given without its conserved first and last residue. The size of a clone is reported for some rows only, either as once, few or many, or as a class for expanded clones.

j_gene: TRBJ2-3; v_gene: TRBV2; abundance: few; CDR3aa: ASRERQGASGGARTDTQY
j_gene: TRBJ2-5; v_gene: TRBV7-3; abundance: .; CDR3aa: ASSRAVQETQY
j_gene: TRBJ2-1; v_gene: TRBV15; abundance: .; CDR3aa: ATSSLTGGNEQF
j_gene: TRBJ1-2; v_gene: TRBV30; abundance: .; CDR3aa: AWRIPSPGENYGYT
j_gene: TRBJ2-7; v_gene: TRBV5-6; abundance: .; CDR3aa: ASSFDRDSYEQY
j_gene: TRBJ1-6; v_gene: TRBV27; abundance: .; CDR3aa: ASSLAGTFGGVPLH
j_gene: TRBJ2-1; v_gene: TRBV6-1; abundance: .; CDR3aa: ASNPGASSYNEQF
j_gene: TRBJ1-4; v_gene: TRBV30; abundance: .; CDR3aa: AWSGLTAKNEKLF
j_gene: TRBJ2-7; v_gene: TRBV27; abundance: .; CDR3aa: ASKGSGSLEQY
j_gene: TRBJ1-1; v_gene: TRBV21-1; abundance: .; CDR3aa: ASSKVSGRKRDRGPNTEAF
j_gene: TRBJ2-1; v_gene: TRBV6-6; abundance: .; CDR3aa: ASSFRTSGHNEQF
j_gene: TRBJ1-5; v_gene: TRBV6-6; abundance: .; CDR3aa: ASSPQGALGQPQH
j_gene: TRBJ2-7; v_gene: TRBV29-1; abundance: .; CDR3aa: STWDRGVSEQY
j_gene: TRBJ2-5; v_gene: TRBV7-2; abundance: .; CDR3aa: ASSPLNGGRETQY
j_gene: TRBJ2-2; v_gene: TRBV5-1; abundance: .; CDR3aa: ASSEQGNTGELF
j_gene: TRBJ1-1; v_gene: TRBV21-1; abundance: .; CDR3aa: AIRRGITEAF
j_gene: TRBJ1-5; v_gene: TRBV5-1; abundance: .; CDR3aa: ASSLGQGQPQH
j_gene: TRBJ1-1; v_gene: TRBV6-5; abundance: .; CDR3aa: ASSYSNGVGTEAF
j_gene: TRBJ1-1; v_gene: TRBV2; abundance: .; CDR3aa: ASRQTYVTEAS
j_gene: TRBJ1-1; v_gene: TRBV6-1; abundance: .; CDR3aa: ASSDAWGVSVAF
j_gene: TRBJ2-3; v_gene: TRBV2; abundance: .; CDR3aa: AGDRGLLTDTQY
j_gene: TRBJ2-5; v_gene: TRBV7-2; abundance: .; CDR3aa: ASSPTPTQWETQY
j_gene: TRBJ2-1; v_gene: TRBV5-1; abundance: .; CDR3aa: ASKGDRENEQF
j_gene: TRBJ2-7; v_gene: TRBV27; abundance: once; CDR3aa: ASSLSPQATYEQY
j_gene: TRBJ1-1; v_gene: TRBV5-6; abundance: .; CDR3aa: ASSEEGRLNTEAF
j_gene: TRBJ1-3; v_gene: TRBV28; abundance: .; CDR3aa: ASSGPQGARGNTIY
j_gene: TRBJ2-2; v_gene: TRBV13; abundance: .; CDR3aa: ASTRLARTGELF
j_gene: TRBJ1-2; v_gene: TRBV5-5; abundance: once; CDR3aa: ASSLELPGYGYT
j_gene: TRBJ2-5; v_gene: TRBV19; abundance: once; CDR3aa: ASSERQVYQETQY
j_gene: TRBJ1-5; v_gene: TRBV19; abundance: .; CDR3aa: ASSINPSRTSNQPQH
j_gene: TRBJ1-3; v_gene: TRBV4-3; abundance: .; CDR3aa: ASSQEQGISGNTIY
j_gene: TRBJ2-1; v_gene: TRBV7-9; abundance: .; CDR3aa: ASSPAGNEQF
j_gene: TRBJ1-2; v_gene: TRBV6-5; abundance: .; CDR3aa: ASTAREGGFYGYT
j_gene: TRBJ1-2; v_gene: TRBV4-3; abundance: few; CDR3aa: ASSQPPRRGGYYGYT
j_gene: TRBJ2-2; v_gene: TRBV7-2; abundance: .; CDR3aa: ASSTDRGVFGELF
j_gene: TRBJ2-5; v_gene: TRBV5-1; abundance: .; CDR3aa: ASSPGETQY
j_gene: TRBJ2-5; v_gene: TRBV15; abundance: once; CDR3aa: ATSREKIRGDTRETQY
j_gene: TRBJ2-3; v_gene: TRBV2; abundance: .; CDR3aa: ASRAQALRTDTQY
j_gene: TRBJ2-1; v_gene: TRBV9; abundance: .; CDR3aa: ASSLRRGREGQYNEQF
j_gene: TRBJ2-2; v_gene: TRBV7-3; abundance: few; CDR3aa: ASSSEGPGELF
j_gene: TRBJ2-3; v_gene: TRBV7-2; abundance: .; CDR3aa: ASSPGQALRDTQY
j_gene: TRBJ2-3; v_gene: TRBV7-3; abundance: .; CDR3aa: ASSLLDSTDTQY
j_gene: TRBJ2-7; v_gene: TRBV30; abundance: .; CDR3aa: AWSYTGAYEQY
j_gene: TRBJ2-1; v_gene: TRBV9; abundance: .; CDR3aa: ASSVEAGGNEQF
j_gene: TRBJ2-7; v_gene: TRBV7-9; abundance: .; CDR3aa: ASSLGEPYEQY